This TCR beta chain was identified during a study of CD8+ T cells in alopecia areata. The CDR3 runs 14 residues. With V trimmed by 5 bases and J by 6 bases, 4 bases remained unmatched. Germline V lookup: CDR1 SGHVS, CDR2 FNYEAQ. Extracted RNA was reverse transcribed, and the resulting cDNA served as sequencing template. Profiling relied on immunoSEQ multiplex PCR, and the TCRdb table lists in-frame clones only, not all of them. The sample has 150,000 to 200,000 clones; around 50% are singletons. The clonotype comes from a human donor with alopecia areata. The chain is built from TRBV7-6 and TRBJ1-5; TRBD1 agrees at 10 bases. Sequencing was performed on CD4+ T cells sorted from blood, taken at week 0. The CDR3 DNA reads TGTGCCAGCAGCGCCGGGACAGGGGCTCAGCCCCAGCATTTT. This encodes CASSAGTGAQPQHF.